Following are 18 T cell receptor beta chains from one sample sequenced in a study of blood T cell repertoires in COVID-19. Sequencing used immunoSEQ multiplex PCR; TCRdb keeps in-frame clones, though not all of them. The sample holds roughly 250,000 clones, about 91% seen once. Sequenced material: PBMCs or T cells enriched from blood (not recorded which). These receptors were taken from a human donor in a cohort exposed to, infected with or recovered from COVID-19 (not recorded which). The donor label of this sample is uncertain.

This clone was counted a single time. Relative to the germline gene, one junction end is altered; a read error may explain this. The chain is built from TRBV2 and TRBJ2-3, with 7 bases matching TRBD1. The V gene's germline CDR1 is SNHLY and CDR2 FYNNEI. This CDR3 is built from 13 residues. CDR3 in DNA: TGTGCCAGCAGAGAAGACAGGGAAGATACGCAGTATTTT. As protein: CASREDREDTQYF.

The chain joins TRBV15 to TRBJ1-4, with D perhaps TRBD1 (6 bases). The V end lost 5 bases, the J end lost 4 bases, and 17 bases lay between the germline ends. The CDR3 loop spans 16 amino acids. CDR1 is LNHNV and CDR2 is YYDKDF in the germline V gene (reference sequence). The CDR3 is CATSRQGSLGNEKLFF. The CDR3 region has the DNA TGTGCCACCAGCCGCCAGGGGAGTTTGGGTAATGAAAAACTGTTTTTT.

This clone has more than one count but fewer than ten. The chain couples TRBV5-4 to TRBJ1-1; D is unclear. Germline V CDR1 and CDR2: SGHNT, YYREEE (reference sequence). Trimming shortened V by 0 bases and J by 4 bases, and 10 bases separated the two germline ends. The CDR3 runs to 14 residues. The CDR3 DNA reads as TGTGCCAGCAGCTTGGCGGCGGCCGCCACTGAAGCTTTCTTT. Encoded protein: CASSLAAAATEAFF.

The chain carries TRBV28 and TRBJ2-5; TRBD2 might be the D (7 bases). CDR1 MDHEN and CDR2 SYDVKM come from the germline V gene. V gave up 4 bases and J gave up 1 base, with 10 bases separating them. CDR3 length: 14 residues. The CDR3 region is CASSYGGPQETQYF. As DNA, the CDR3 is TGTGCCAGCAGTTACGGGGGGCCCCAAGAGACCCAGTACTTC.

J is TRBJ1-1 and V is TRBV19; D not resolved. The CDR3 totals 12 residues. V lost 4 bases and J lost 1, with 4 bases in between. Germline CDR1 is LNHDA and CDR2 is SQIVND (reference sequence). The CDR3 sequence: CASSNQNTEAFF. CDR3 DNA: TGTGCCAGTAGTAATCAGAACACTGAAGCTTTCTTT.

The gene calls are TRBV2 and TRBJ2-7, with 9 bases lining up with TRBD1. With V trimmed by 6 bases and J by 5 bases, 5 bases remained unmatched. CDR1 is SNHLY, CDR2 FYNNEI, per germline. This CDR3 has 13 residues. Written as DNA, the CDR3 is TGTGCCAGCAGGATACAGGGGGCTCACGAGCAGTACTTC. It translates to CASRIQGAHEQYF.

As concerns this clone: Other nucleotide sequences in the sample specify the same CDR3. V is TRBV12-5 and J is TRBJ1-5, with D perhaps TRBD1 (5 bases). The germline V gene encodes CDR1 LGHNT and CDR2 FRNRAP. The CDR3 has 17 amino acids. Trimming took off 0 bases at V and 4 bases at J, with 16 bases between the two ends. CDR3 loop: CASGLVLGGDSNQPQHF. In nucleotides, the CDR3 is TGTGCTAGTGGTTTGGTACTAGGTGGGGACTCTAATCAGCCCCAGCATTTT. The entire variable domain, with the rest obtained from reference TRBV12-5 and TRBJ1-5, is as follows: DARVTQTPRHKVTEMGQEVTMRCQPILGHNTVFWYRQTMMQGLELLAYFRNRAPLDDSGMPKDRFSAEMPDATLATLKIQPSEPRDSAVYFCASGLVLGGDSNQPQHFGDGTRLSIL.

The chain couples TRBV5-1 to TRBJ2-1; TRBD2 aligns across 9 bases. This CDR3 is 15 amino acids long. Looked up from germline, CDR1 is SGHRS and CDR2 is YFSETQ. Trimming at V came to 2 bases and at J to 4 bases, leaving 4 bases not matched to a gene. For the CDR3, the DNA is TGCGCCAGCAGCTTAAGCGGGGGGATTTACAATGAGCAGTTCTTC. Its translation is CASSLSGGIYNEQFF.

The gene calls are TRBV6-1 and TRBJ1-3; weak D call: TRBD1 (5 bases). The V gene lost 1 base and the J gene lost 0 bases, with 16 bases spanning the gap. Germline loops: CDR1 MNHNS, CDR2 SASEGT. The CDR3 covers 18 residues. The CDR3 loop is CASSEEVGHLSSGNTIYF. For the CDR3, the DNA is TGTGCCAGCAGTGAAGAAGTGGGGCACCTGAGCTCTGGAAACACCATATATTTT.

The V call is TRBV30, the J call TRBJ1-6; weak D call: TRBD1 (5 bases). Germline assignment: CDR1 GTSNPN and CDR2 SVGIG (reference sequence). Trimming cost V 3 bases and J 11 bases, with 17 bases left between them. The CDR3 sequence is 14 residues long. The CDR3 region has the DNA TGTGCCTGGAGGGTGGTCAAGGAGGGACCACCCCTCCACTTT. Residues: CAWRVVKEGPPLHF.

The chain combines TRBV19 with TRBJ1-5; D remains ambiguous. The length of the CDR3 is 14 residues. Trimming cost V 1 base and J 7 bases, with 11 bases left between them. CDR1 LNHDA and CDR2 SQIVND come from the germline V gene (reference sequence). The CDR3 DNA is TGTGCCAGTAGTATAGTCCCGACGGAGCAGCCCCAGCATTTT. Its protein is CASSIVPTEQPQHF.

The chain links TRBV18 to TRBJ1-2, with D possibly being TRBD1 (6 bases). In germline, CDR1 is KGHSH, CDR2 LQKENI. There are 13 residues in the CDR3. Between the trimmed V and J ends, which lost 3 bases and 7 bases, there was a span of 12 bases. In DNA form, the CDR3 reads TGTGCCAGCTCACCGACAGGCGGTTTTGGCTACACCTTC. Its translation: CASSPTGGFGYTF.

J is TRBJ1-6 and V is TRBV30; 10 bases agree with TRBD1. This CDR3 is 15 amino acids long. V was pared by 2 bases and J by 10 bases, with 8 bases of the junction left unmatched. The germline CDR1 and CDR2 sequences are GTSNPN and SVGIG (reference sequence). The CDR3 protein is CAWSSADRGQSPLHF. CDR3 sequence (DNA): TGTGCCTGGAGTTCCGCCGACAGGGGGCAGTCACCCCTCCACTTT.

The chain recombines TRBV24-1 with TRBJ2-1, with a possible D match to TRBD1 (6 bases). Per germline, CDR1 KGHDR and CDR2 SFDVKD. The CDR3 consists of 16 residues. The V gene lost 3 bases and the J gene lost 5 bases, with 16 bases spanning the gap. CDR3 in amino acids: CATSDPGTHQDNEQFF. As DNA, the CDR3 is TGTGCCACCAGTGATCCCGGGACACACCAAGACAATGAGCAGTTCTTC.

This clone was observed a few times. The CDR3 sequence is CASSLAGSSPLHF. CDR3 nucleotides: TGTGCCAGCAGCTTAGCTGGGAGTTCACCCCTCCACTTT. The chain joins TRBV7-9 to TRBJ1-6; D is unresolved. V was trimmed by 0 bases and J by 9 bases, leaving 6 bases between them. The CDR3 covers 13 residues. Germline-derived CDR1 and CDR2 are SEHNR and FQNEAQ (reference sequence).

The V call is TRBV7-9, the J call TRBJ1-2; D call uncertain. Germline CDR1 and CDR2: SEHNR and FQNEAQ (reference sequence). Trimming stripped 5 bases from V and 2 bases from J, with 9 bases between. There are 13 residues in the CDR3. This chain's CDR3 is CASSPAGNYGYTF. The CDR3 nucleotides read TGTGCCAGCAGCCCCGCGGGAAACTATGGCTACACCTTC.

The chain is built from TRBV4-1 and TRBJ2-7; 12 positions match TRBD2. V shed 4 bases, J shed 4 bases, and the junction held 5 bases outside the gene matches. Germline assignment: CDR1 MGHRA and CDR2 YSYEKL. The CDR3 extends over 15 amino acids. CDR3 sequence: CASSLRTSGVYEQYF. In nucleotides, the CDR3 is TGCGCCAGCAGCCTGAGGACTAGCGGGGTATACGAGCAGTACTTC.

The chain has TRBV19 and TRBJ2-1, with TRBD1 matching 7 bases. This CDR3 contains 15 residues. V lost 3 bases to trimming and J lost 7 bases; unmatched junction nucleotides: 9. From germline, CDR1 is LNHDA and CDR2 SQIVND (reference sequence). The CDR3 DNA follows: TGTGCCAGTAGTATTGAGACAGGGTGGGGGAATGAGCAGTTCTTC. Translation gives CASSIETGWGNEQFF.